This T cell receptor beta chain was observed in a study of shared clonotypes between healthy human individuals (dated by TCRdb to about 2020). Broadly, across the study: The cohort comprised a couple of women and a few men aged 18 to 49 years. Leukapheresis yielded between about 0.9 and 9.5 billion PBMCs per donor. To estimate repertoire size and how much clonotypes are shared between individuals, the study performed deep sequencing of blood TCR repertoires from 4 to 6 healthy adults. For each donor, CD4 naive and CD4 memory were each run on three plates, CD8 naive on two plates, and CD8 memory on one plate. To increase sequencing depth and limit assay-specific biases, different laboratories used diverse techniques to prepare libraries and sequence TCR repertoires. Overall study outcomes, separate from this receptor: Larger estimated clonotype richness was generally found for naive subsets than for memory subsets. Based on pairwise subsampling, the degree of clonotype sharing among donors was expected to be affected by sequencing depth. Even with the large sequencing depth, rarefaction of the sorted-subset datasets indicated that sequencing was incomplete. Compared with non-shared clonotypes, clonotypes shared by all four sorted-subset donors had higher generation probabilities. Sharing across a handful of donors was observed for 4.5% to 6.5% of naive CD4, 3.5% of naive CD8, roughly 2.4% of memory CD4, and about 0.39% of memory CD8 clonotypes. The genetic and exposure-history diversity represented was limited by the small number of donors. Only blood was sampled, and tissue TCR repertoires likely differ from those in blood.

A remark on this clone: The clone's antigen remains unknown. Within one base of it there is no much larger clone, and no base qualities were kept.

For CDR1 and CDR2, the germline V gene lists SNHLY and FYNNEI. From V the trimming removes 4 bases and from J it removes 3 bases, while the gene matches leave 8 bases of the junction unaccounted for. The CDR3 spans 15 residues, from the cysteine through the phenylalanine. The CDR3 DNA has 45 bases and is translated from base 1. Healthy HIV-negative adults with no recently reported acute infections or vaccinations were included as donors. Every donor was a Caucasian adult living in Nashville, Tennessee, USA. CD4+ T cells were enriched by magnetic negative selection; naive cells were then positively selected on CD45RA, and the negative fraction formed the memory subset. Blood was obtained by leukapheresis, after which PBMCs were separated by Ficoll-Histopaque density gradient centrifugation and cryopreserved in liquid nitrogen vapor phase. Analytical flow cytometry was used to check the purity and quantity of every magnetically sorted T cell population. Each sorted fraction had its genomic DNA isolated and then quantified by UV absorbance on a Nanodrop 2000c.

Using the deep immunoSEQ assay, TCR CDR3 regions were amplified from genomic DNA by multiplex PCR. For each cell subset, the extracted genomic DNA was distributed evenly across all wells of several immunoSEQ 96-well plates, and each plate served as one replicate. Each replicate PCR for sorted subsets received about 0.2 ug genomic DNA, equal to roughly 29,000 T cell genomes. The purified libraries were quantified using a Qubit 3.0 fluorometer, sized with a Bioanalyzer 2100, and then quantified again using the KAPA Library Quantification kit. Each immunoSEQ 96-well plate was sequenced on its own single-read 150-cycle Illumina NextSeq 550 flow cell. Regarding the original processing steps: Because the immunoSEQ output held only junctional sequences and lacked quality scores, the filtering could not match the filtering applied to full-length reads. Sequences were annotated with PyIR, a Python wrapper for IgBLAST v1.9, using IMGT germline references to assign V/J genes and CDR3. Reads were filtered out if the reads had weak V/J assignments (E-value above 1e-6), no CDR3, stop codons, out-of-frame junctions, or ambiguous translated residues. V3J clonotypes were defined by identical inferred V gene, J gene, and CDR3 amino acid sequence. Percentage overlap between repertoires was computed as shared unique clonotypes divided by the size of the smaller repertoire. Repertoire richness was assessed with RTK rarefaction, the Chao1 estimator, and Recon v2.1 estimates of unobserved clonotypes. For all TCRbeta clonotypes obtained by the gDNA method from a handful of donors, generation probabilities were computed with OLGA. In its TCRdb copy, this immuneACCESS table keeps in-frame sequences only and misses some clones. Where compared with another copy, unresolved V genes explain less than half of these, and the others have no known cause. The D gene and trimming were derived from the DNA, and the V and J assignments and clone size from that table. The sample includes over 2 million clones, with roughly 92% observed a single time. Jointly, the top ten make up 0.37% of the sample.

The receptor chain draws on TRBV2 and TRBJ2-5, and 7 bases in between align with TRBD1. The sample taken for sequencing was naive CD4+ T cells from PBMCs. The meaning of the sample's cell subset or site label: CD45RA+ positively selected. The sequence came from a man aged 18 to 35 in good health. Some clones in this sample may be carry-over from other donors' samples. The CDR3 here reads CASSALTGKEETQYF. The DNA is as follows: TGTGCCAGCAGTGCATTGACAGGGAAGGAAGAGACCCAGTACTTC.